This TCR beta chain was sequenced during a study of T cell responses to AZD1222 COVID-19 vaccine. Study-level points and caveats: Donor demographics were predominantly white British with a female majority; clonal diversity may be underestimated. At baseline, seropositivity was found in only a handful of AZD1222 recipients.

Comment on this clone: Its antigen is still unknown. Additional DNA sequences in this sample encode the identical CDR3.

Using immunoSEQ multiplex PCR, the repertoire was profiled, and TCRdb retains in-frame clones only, with some absent. Among about 77,000 clones listed, 80% to 95% were seen once. CDR1 and CDR2 from the germline V gene are SGDLS and YYNGEE. V lost 0 bases and J 4 bases, leaving 1 base between the germline ends. This CDR3 comprises 11 residues. The sequenced sample was peripheral blood, obtained 28 days after the second AZD1222 dose. The chain combines TRBV9 with TRBJ1-1; no firm D call. The sequence came from an adult who received the AZD1222 COVID-19 vaccine. CDR3 amino acids: CASSVVTEAFF. Here the CDR3 DNA reads TGTGCCAGCAGCGTAGTCACTGAAGCTTTCTTT.